This record looks at one T cell receptor (beta chain) sequence and its context. The target antigen is unknown. The entry originates in a study of post-analysis software for immune sequencing data. Study-level findings and limits: Among about 5 TRBV segments more frequent in patients than controls were TRBV5-6, TRBV5-1 and TRBV20-1.

CDR1 and CDR2 (germline): LNHDA, SQIVND (reference sequence). After removal of 6 bases from V and 4 bases from J, the junction contained 10 bases not matched to a gene. This CDR3 spans 16 amino acids. Unique-molecular-identifier-tagged TCR beta cDNA libraries were used. A single record per CDR3 protein comes from TCRdb applying MiXCR to the PCR reads. The table includes roughly 600,000 distinct CDR3 sequences, around 47% detected once. V and J are TRBV19 and TRBJ2-1; 9 positions match TRBD2. The source of this sequence is a girl aged 5 to 17 with multiple sclerosis. The sequenced sample consisted of blood. DNA for the CDR3: TGTGCCAGTAGGCGCGGGGGGGCAGGGGGATACAATGAGCAGTTCTTC. Protein sequence: CASRRGGAGGYNEQFF. Filled out from reference TRBV19 and TRBJ2-1, the complete variable domain reads DGGITQSPKYLFRKEGQNVTLSCEQNLNHDAMYWYRQDPGQGLRLIYYSQIVNDFQKGDIAEGYSVSREKKESFPLTVTSAQKNPTAFYLCASRRGGAGGYNEQFFGPGTRLTVL.